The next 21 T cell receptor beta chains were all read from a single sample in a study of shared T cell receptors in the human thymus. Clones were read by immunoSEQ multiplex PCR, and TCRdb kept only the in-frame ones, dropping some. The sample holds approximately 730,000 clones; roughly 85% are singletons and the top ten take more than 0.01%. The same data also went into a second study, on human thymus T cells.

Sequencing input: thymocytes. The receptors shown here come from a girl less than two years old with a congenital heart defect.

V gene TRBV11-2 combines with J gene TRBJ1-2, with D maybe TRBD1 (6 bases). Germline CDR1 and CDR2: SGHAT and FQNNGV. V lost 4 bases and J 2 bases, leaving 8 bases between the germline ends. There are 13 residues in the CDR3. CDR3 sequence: CASSWQGNYGYTF. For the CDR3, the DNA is TGTGCCAGCAGCTGGCAGGGGAACTATGGCTACACCTTC.

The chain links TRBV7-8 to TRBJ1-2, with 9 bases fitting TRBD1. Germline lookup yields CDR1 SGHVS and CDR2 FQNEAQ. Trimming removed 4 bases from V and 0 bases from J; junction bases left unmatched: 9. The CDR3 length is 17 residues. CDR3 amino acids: CASSWTPGQGTNYGYTF. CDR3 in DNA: TGTGCCAGCAGCTGGACTCCGGGACAGGGAACTAACTATGGCTACACCTTC.

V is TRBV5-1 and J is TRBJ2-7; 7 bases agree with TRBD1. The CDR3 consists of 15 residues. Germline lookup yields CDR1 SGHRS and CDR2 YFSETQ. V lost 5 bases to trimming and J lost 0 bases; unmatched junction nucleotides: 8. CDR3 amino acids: CASRIGQAPSYEQYF. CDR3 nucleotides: TGCGCCAGCAGAATAGGACAGGCCCCCTCCTACGAGCAGTACTTC.

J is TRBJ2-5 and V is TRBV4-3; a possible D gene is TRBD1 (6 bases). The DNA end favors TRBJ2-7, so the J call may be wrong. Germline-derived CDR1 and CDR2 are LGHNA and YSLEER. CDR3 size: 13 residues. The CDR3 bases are TGCGCCAGCAGCCACGAACAGGGCCACGAGCAGTACTTC. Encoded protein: CASSHEQGHEQYF.

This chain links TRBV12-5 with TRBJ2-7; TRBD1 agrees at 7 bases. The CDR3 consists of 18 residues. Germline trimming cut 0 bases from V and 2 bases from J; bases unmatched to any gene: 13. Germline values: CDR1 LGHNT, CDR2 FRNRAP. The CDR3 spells CASGLVEGVGQATYEQYF. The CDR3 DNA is TGTGCTAGTGGTTTGGTAGAGGGGGTTGGACAGGCAACCTACGAGCAGTACTTC.

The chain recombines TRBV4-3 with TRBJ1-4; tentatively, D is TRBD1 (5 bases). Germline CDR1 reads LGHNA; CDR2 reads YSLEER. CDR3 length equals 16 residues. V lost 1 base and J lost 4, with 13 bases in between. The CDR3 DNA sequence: TGCGCCAGCAGCCAAGTGTCGGCCCAGGGTAATGAAAAACTGTTTTTT. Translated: CASSQVSAQGNEKLFF.

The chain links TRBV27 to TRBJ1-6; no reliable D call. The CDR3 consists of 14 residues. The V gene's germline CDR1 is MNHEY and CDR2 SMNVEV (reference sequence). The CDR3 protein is CAAGFTAADSPLHF. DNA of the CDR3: TGTGCAGCGGGATTCACGGCGGCAGATTCACCCCTCCACTTT.

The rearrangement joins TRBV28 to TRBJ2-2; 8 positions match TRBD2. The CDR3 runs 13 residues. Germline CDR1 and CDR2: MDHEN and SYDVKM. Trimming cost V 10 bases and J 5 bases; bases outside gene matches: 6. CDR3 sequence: CAIRGGRTGELFF. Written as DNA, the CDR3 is TGTGCCATCCGCGGGGGGCGGACCGGGGAGCTGTTTTTT.

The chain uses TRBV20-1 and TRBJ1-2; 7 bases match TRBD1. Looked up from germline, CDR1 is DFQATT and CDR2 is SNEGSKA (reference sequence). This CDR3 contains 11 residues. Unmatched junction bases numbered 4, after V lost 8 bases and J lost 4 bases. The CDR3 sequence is CSQTGRYGYTF. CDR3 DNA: TGCAGTCAGACAGGGCGCTATGGCTACACCTTC.

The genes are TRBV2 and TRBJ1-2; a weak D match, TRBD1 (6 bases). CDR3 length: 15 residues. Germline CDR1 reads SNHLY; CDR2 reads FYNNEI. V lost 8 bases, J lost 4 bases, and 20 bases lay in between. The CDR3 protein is CASAPTGPRGYGYTF. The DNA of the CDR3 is TGTGCCAGCGCTCCGACAGGCCCTCGGGGCTATGGCTACACCTTC.

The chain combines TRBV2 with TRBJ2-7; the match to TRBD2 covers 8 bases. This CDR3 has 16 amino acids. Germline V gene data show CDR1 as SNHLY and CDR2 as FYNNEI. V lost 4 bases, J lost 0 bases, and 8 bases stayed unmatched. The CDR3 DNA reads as TGTGCCAGCAGTGGATTTGGCGGGGGGTCCTCCTACGAGCAGTACTTC. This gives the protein CASSGFGGGSSYEQYF.

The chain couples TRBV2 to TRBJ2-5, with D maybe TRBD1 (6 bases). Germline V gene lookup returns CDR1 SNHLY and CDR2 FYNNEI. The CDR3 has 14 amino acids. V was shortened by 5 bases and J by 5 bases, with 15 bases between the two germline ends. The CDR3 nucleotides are TGTGCCAGCAGTAGGGACACGACGTGGGAGACCCAGTACTTC. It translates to CASSRDTTWETQYF.

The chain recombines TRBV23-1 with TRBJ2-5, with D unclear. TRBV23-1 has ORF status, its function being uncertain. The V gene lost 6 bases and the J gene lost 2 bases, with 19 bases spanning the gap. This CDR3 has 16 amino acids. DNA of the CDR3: TGCGCCAGCAGCCCCCTTCCAGCGCTGAAACAAGAGACCCAGTACTTC. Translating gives CASSPLPALKQETQYF.

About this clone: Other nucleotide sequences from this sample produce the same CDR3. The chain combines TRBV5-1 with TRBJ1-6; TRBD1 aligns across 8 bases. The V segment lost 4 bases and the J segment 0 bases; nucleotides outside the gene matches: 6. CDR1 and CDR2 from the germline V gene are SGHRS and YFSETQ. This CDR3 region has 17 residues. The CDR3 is CASSIGQGNSYNSPLHF. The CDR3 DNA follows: TGCGCCAGCAGCATCGGACAGGGAAACTCCTATAATTCACCCCTCCACTTT.

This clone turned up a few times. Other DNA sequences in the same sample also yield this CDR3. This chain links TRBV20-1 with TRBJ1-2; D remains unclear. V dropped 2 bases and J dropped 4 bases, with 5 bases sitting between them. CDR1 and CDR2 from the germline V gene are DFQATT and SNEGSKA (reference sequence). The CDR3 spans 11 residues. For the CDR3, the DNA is TGCAGTGCTAGACGGGTCTATGGCTACACCTTC. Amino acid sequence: CSARRVYGYTF.

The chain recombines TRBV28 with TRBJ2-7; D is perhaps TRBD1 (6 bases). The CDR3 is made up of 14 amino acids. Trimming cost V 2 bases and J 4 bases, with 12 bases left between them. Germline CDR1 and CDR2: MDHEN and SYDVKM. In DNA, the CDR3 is TGTGCCAGCAGTTTAGAGGCCAGGGGTTACGAGCAGTACTTC. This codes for CASSLEARGYEQYF.

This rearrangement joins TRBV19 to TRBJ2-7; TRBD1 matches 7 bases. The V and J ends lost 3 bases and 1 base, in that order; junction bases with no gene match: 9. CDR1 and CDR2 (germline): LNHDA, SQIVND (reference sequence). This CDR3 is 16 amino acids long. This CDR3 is CASSIRTGGDSYEQYF. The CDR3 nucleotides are TGTGCCAGTAGTATCAGGACAGGTGGCGATTCCTACGAGCAGTACTTC.

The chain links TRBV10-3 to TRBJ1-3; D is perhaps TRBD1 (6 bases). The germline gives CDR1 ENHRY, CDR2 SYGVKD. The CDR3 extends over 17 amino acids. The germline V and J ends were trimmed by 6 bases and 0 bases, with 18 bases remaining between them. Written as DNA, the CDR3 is TGTGCCATCAGGAGGGGGGCGGGGGATAGCTCTGGAAACACCATATATTTT. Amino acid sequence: CAIRRGAGDSSGNTIYF.

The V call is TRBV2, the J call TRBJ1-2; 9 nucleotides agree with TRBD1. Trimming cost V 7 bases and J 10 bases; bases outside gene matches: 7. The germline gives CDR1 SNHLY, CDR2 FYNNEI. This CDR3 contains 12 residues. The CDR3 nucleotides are TGTGCCAGCATGTTGACAGGGGGTGACTACACCTTC. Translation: CASMLTGGDYTF.

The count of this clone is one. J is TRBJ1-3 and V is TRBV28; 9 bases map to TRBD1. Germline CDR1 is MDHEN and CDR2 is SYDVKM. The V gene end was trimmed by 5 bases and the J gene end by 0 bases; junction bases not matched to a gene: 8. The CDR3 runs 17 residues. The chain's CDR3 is CASSPLGQGLSGNTIYF. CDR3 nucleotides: TGTGCCAGCAGTCCTCTGGGACAGGGCCTCTCTGGAAACACCATATATTTT.

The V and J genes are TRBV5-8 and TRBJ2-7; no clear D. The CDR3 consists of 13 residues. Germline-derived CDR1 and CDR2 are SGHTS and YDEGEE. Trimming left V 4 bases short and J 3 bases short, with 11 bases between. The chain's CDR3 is CASSHSTSYEQYF. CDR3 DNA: TGTGCCAGCAGCCACAGTACGAGCTACGAGCAGTACTTC.